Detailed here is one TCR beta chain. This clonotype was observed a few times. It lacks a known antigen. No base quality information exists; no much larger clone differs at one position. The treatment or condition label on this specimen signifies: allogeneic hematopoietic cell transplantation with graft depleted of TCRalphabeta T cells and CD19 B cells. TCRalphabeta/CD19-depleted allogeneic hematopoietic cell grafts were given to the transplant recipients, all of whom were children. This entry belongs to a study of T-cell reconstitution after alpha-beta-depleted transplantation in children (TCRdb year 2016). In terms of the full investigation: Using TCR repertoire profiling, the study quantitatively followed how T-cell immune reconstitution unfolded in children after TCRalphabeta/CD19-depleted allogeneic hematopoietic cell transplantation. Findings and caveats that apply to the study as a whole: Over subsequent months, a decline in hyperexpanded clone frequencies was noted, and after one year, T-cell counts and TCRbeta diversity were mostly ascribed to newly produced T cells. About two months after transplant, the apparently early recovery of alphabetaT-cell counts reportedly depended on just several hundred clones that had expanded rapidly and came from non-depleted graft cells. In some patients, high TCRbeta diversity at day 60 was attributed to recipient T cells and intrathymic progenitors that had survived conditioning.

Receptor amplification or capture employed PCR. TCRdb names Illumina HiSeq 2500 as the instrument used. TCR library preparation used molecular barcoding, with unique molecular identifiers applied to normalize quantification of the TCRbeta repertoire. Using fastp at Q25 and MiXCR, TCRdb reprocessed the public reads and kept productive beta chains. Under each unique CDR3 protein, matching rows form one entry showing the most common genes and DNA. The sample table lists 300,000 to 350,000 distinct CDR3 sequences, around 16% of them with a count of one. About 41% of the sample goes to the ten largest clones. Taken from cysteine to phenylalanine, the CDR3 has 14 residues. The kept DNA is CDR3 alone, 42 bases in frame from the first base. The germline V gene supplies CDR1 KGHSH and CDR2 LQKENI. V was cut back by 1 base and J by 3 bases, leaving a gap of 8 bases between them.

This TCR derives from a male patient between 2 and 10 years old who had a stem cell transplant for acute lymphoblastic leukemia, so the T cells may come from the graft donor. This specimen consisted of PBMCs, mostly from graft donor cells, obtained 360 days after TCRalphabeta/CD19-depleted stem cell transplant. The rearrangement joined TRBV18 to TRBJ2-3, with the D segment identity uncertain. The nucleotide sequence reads TGTGCCAGCTCACCACTAGCCGCGACAGATACGCAGTATTTT. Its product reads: CASSPLAATDTQYF.